This is a list of T cell receptor beta chains from one sample in a study of shared clonotypes between healthy human individuals. The table came from immunoSEQ multiplex PCR; TCRdb's copy has only in-frame clones and leaves some out. Here the sample spans 400,000 or so clones, 95% to 97% being singletons. Sequenced sample: memory CD8+ T cells sorted from blood. Receptors originate from a man under 40 in good health. CDR3s include the opening cysteine and the closing phenylalanine or tryptophan. D genes are given only for firm matches. Size tells how often a clone was seen (once, few, many) or the class of an expanded clone, and some rows leave it out.

d_gene	j_gene	v_gene	abundance	CDR3aa
-	TRBJ1-2	TRBV5-5	-	CASSFRQAYYGYTF
TRBD1	TRBJ2-3	TRBV27	-	CASTTRDRWTDTQYF
TRBD1	TRBJ2-1	TRBV11-3	-	CASSRSPNRGLHNEQFF
-	TRBJ2-7	TRBV7-8	-	CASSLPGAQTYEQYF
TRBD2	TRBJ2-1	TRBV2	-	CASGTSGRAYNEQFF
-	TRBJ2-3	TRBV28	-	CASRPNGSRTDTQYF
TRBD2	TRBJ2-2	TRBV7-8	-	CASSLAGGRRDTGELFF
TRBD2	TRBJ2-5	TRBV4-2	-	CASSQDSRLAGGNQETQYF
-	TRBJ1-1	TRBV10-3	-	CAISEPRGGVNTEAFF
TRBD2	TRBJ2-3	TRBV29-1	-	CSVGLAEDTQYF
-	TRBJ1-2	TRBV7-2	once	CASSPDPVTF
-	TRBJ2-6	TRBV6-1	-	CASSEIMDLRGSGANVLTF
-	TRBJ2-2	TRBV5-1	-	CASSFMTGELFF
TRBD1	TRBJ1-5	TRBV6-1	-	CASSDRGLNQPQHF
TRBD1	TRBJ2-7	TRBV29-1	-	CSVADRTGGVLPYEQYF
-	TRBJ1-5	TRBV7-2	-	CASSLNPNRAIREPQHF
TRBD1	TRBJ1-2	TRBV28	-	CASSVTTGGGGYTF
TRBD2	TRBJ2-3	TRBV9	-	CASSVGGGDTDTQYF
-	TRBJ1-3	TRBV6-5	once	CASSSDRGNTIYF
-	TRBJ1-1	TRBV5-5	-	CASYLSLNTEAFF
TRBD2	TRBJ2-1	TRBV2	-	CASSLLAGAYNEQFF
-	TRBJ1-5	TRBV19	-	CASTSGGPLQPQHF
TRBD1	TRBJ1-1	TRBV29-1	-	CSVENPDRGMNTEAFF
-	TRBJ1-2	TRBV6-1	-	CASSAIGGGYGYTF
TRBD2	TRBJ2-3	TRBV5-4	-	CASSGAGASTDTQYF
-	TRBJ1-4	TRBV7-9	-	CASSPNGKGGNEKLFF
-	TRBJ2-1	TRBV29-1	-	CSVSKGWYNEQFF
-	TRBJ2-1	TRBV7-2	-	CASNERYNEQFF
TRBD1	TRBJ1-3	TRBV10-3	-	CAISEGGTGFRNTIYF
TRBD2	TRBJ2-5	TRBV14	-	CASSPRTSGRIQETQYF
TRBD1	TRBJ1-1	TRBV9	-	CASGQGTEAFF
TRBD2	TRBJ2-1	TRBV4-2	-	CASNRGDNEQFF
-	TRBJ1-5	TRBV7-8	once	CASSLGGASNQPQHF
-	TRBJ2-7	TRBV30	-	CAWSVQPAYEQYF
-	TRBJ2-7	TRBV6-5	-	CASKTGMTYEQYF
-	TRBJ2-3	TRBV11-3	once	CASSLGGLRDTQYF
TRBD2	TRBJ2-7	TRBV7-2	-	CASSFLYPAGVYEQYF
-	TRBJ2-1	TRBV10-3	-	CAIRELDTNNEQFF
-	TRBJ2-7	TRBV18	once	CASSPAGLGYEQYF
-	TRBJ2-3	TRBV9	-	CASSVGRGYTDTQYF
-	TRBJ2-2	TRBV2	-	CASLFLQVGTGELFF
-	TRBJ2-3	TRBV5-1	-	CASSGGTVQYF
TRBD2	TRBJ2-3	TRBV9	-	CASSGLAGVTDTQYF
TRBD1	TRBJ1-6	TRBV7-2	-	CASSPIPGQINSPLHF
-	TRBJ2-2	TRBV7-2	-	CASSPGQNTGELFF
-	TRBJ1-5	TRBV6-1	-	CASSEGLGWDLNQPQHF
TRBD2	TRBJ2-7	TRBV29-1	-	CSVSGLAGGEQYF
-	TRBJ2-6	TRBV6-1	-	CASRSPGANVLTF
TRBD1	TRBJ1-2	TRBV18	-	CASSPPGQGAHGYTF
TRBD2	TRBJ2-3	TRBV5-6	-	CASSLSGRGSDTQYF
-	TRBJ2-3	TRBV11-2	-	CASSSEAGVPDTQYF
-	TRBJ1-6	TRBV6-5	-	CASSYRPQGRDSPLHF
-	TRBJ1-5	TRBV2	-	CASSAGGQPQHF
-	TRBJ1-2	TRBV29-1	-	CSVEVGSYGYTF
-	TRBJ2-1	TRBV7-9	-	CASSLWSHNEQFF